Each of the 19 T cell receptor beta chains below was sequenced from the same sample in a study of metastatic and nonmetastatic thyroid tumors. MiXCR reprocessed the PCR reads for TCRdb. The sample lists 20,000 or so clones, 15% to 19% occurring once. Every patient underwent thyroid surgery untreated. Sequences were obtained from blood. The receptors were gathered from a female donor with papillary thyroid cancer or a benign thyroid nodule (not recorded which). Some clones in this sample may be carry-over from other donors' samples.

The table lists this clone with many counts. This CDR3 reads CAISEPSGGRAYEQYF. The CDR3 DNA reads TGTGCCATCAGTGAGCCTAGCGGGGGGCGGGCCTACGAGCAGTACTTC. J is TRBJ2-7 and V is TRBV10-3, with 11 bases aligning to TRBD2. The CDR3 sequence is 16 residues long. V lost 2 bases to trimming and J lost 2 bases; unmatched junction nucleotides: 5. In germline, CDR1 is ENHRY, CDR2 SYGVKD.

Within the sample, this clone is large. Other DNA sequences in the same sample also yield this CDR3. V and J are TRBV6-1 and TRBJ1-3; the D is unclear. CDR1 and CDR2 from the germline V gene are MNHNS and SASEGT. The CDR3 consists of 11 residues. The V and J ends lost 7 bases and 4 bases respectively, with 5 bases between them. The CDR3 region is CASKRGNTIYF. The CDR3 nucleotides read TGTGCCAGCAAGCGAGGAAACACCATATATTTT.

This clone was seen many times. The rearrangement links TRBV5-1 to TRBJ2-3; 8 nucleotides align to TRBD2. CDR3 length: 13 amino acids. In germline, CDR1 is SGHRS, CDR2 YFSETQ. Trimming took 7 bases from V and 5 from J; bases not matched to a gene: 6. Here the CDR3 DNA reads TGCGCCAGCGGAACCGCGGGGGGAGATACGCAGTATTTT. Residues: CASGTAGGDTQYF.

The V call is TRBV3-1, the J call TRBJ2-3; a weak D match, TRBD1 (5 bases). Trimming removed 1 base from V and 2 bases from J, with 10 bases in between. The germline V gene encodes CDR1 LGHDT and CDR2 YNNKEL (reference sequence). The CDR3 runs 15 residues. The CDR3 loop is CASSQGGGTTDTQYF. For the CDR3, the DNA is TGTGCCAGCAGCCAAGGGGGCGGCACCACAGATACGCAGTATTTT.

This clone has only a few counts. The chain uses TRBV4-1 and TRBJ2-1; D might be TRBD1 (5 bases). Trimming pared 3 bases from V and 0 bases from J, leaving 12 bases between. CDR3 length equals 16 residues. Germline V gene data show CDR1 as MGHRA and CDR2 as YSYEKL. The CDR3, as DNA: TGCGCCAGCAGCCAGTCGTATGGGGCCTCCTACAATGAGCAGTTCTTC. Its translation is CASSQSYGASYNEQFF.

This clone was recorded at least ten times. CDR3: CASSPRTSGSTDTQYF. The CDR3 coding sequence is TGTGCCAGCAGCCCCAGGACTAGCGGGAGCACAGATACGCAGTATTTT. The rearrangement links TRBV7-6 to TRBJ2-3; 11 bases map to TRBD2. V lost 5 bases to trimming and J lost 0 bases; unmatched junction nucleotides: 4. The CDR3 has 16 amino acids. Germline-derived CDR1 and CDR2 are SGHVS and FNYEAQ.

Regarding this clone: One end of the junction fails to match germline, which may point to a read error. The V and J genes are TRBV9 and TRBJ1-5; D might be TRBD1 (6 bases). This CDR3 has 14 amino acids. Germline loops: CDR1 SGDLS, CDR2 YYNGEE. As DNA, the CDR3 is TGTGTCAGCATCGTAGCAGGGGAAAATCAGCCCCAGCATTTT. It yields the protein CVSIVAGENQPQHF.

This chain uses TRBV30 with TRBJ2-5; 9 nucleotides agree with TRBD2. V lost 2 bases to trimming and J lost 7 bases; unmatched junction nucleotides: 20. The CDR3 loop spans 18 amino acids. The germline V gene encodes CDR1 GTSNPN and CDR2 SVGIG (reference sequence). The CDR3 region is CAWSPLLAGGPKVWTQYF. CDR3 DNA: TGTGCCTGGAGTCCTTTACTAGCGGGCGGGCCCAAGGTTTGGACCCAGTACTTC.

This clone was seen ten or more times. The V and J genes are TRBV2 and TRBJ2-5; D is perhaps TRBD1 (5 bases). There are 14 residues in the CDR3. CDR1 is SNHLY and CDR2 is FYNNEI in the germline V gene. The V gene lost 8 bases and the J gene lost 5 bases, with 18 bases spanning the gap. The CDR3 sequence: CASSRHSGRETQYF. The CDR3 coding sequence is TGTGCCAGCTCCAGACACTCAGGGCGTGAGACCCAGTACTTC.

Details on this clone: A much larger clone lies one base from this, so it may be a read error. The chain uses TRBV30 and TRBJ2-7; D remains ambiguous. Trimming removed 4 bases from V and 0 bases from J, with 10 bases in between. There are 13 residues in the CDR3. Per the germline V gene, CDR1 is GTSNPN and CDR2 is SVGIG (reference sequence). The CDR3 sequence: CAWTPAISYEQYF. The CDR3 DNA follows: TGTGCCTGGACCCCGGCCATCTCCTACGAGCAGTACTTC.

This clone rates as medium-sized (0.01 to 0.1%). Here the CDR3 reads CASSPDRNYEQYF. For the CDR3, the DNA is TGTGCCAGCAGCCCGGACAGGAACTACGAGCAGTACTTC. The chain recombines TRBV12-3 or TRBV12-4 with TRBJ2-7; 7 bases are shared with TRBD1. CDR3 length: 13 residues. J was trimmed by 3 bases and V by 6 bases; bases with no gene match: 5.

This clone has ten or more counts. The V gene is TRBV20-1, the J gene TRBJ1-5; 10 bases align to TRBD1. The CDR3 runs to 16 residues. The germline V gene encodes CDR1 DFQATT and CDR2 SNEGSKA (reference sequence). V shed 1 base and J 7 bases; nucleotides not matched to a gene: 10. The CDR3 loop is CSARGGQGKFVQPQHF. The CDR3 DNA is TGCAGTGCTAGAGGGGGACAGGGGAAGTTTGTACAGCCCCAGCATTTT.

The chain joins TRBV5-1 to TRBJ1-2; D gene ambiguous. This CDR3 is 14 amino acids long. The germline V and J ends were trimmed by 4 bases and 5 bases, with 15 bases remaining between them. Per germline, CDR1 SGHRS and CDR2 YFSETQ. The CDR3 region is CASSPTGGVYGYTF. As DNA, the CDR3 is TGCGCCAGCAGCCCCACTGGAGGCGTATATGGCTACACCTTC.

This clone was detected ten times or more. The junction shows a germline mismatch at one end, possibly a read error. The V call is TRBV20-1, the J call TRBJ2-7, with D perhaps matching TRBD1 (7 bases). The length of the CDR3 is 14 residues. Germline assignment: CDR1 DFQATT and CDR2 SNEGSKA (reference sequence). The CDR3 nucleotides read TGCAGTGCCAGAGAGCCAGGGGGGTCTACGAAGCAGTACTTC. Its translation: CSAREPGGSTKQYF.

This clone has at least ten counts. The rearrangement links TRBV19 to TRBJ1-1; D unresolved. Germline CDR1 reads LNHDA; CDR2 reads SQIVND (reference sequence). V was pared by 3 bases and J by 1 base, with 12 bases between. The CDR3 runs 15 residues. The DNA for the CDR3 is TGTGCCAGTAGTATTATGGTTGGGAAGAACACTGAAGCTTTCTTT. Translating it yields CASSIMVGKNTEAFF.

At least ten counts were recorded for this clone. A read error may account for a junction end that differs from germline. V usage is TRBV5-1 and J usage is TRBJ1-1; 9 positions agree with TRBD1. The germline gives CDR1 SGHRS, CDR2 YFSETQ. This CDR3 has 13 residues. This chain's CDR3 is CASTLDRGTEAFF. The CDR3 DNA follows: TGCGCCAGCACCTTGGACAGGGGCACTGAAGCTTTCTTT.

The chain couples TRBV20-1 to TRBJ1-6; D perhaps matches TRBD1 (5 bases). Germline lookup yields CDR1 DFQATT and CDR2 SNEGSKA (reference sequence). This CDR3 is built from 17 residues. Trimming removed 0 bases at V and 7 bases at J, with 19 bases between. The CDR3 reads CSARDMRTGGSNSPLHF. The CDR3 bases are TGCAGTGCTAGAGATATGAGGACGGGGGGATCCAATTCACCCCTCCACTTT.

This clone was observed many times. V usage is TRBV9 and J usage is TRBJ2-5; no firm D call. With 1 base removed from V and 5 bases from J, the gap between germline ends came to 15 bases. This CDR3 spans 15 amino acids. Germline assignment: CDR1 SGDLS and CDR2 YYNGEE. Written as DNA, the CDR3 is TGTGCCAGCAGCGTAACCCCGGACCCCCTTGAGACCCAGTACTTC. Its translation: CASSVTPDPLETQYF.

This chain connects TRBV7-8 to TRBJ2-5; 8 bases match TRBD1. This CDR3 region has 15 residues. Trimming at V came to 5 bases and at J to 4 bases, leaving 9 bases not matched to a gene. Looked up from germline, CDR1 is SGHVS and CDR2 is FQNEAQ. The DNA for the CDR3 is TGTGCCAGCAGCCTACGACAGGGGAAAATAGAGACCCAGTACTTC. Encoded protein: CASSLRQGKIETQYF. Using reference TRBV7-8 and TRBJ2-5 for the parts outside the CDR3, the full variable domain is GAGVSQSPRYKVAKRGQDVALRCDPISGHVSLFWYQQALGQGPEFLTYFQNEAQLDKSGLPSDRFFAERPEGSVSTLKIQRTQQEDSAVYLCASSLRQGKIETQYFGPGTRLLVL.